This T cell receptor beta chain was found in a study of cytomegalovirus exposure and HLA in healthy donors. Study-wide results and caveats: In a later analysis, donors in an Asian-associated ancestry cluster reportedly had fewer N-insertions in productive TCRs than the cohort mean. A later analysis linked a missense variant in DCLRE1C to the trimming of TCR beta V and J genes.

There are 16 residues in the CDR3. Germline CDR1 and CDR2: SGHAT and FQDESV (reference sequence). With 5 bases removed from V and 0 bases from J, the gap between germline ends came to 15 bases. The PCR ran on 60 Vbeta and 13 Jbeta primers. Data came from immunoSEQ multiplex PCR; TCRdb stores just in-frame clones and leaves some out. The sample has some 150,000 clones; over 60% are singletons. A note on this clone: Its antigen is as yet unknown.

This chain connects TRBV11-1 to TRBJ2-3, with D possibly matching TRBD1 (6 bases). The TCR sequence derives from a woman in her 30s in good health and CMV-seronegative. The sample was PBMCs. DNA for the CDR3: TGTGCCAGCAGCCTCATGTGGGGGCTGAGCACAGATACGCAGTATTTT. Its protein product is CASSLMWGLSTDTQYF. Combining the CDR3 with reference TRBV11-1 and TRBJ2-3 gives the whole variable domain EAEVAQSPRYKITEKSQAVAFWCDPISGHATLYWYRQILGQGPELLVQFQDESVVDDSQLPKDRFSAERLKGVDSTLKIQPAELGDSAMYLCASSLMWGLSTDTQYFGPGTRLTVL.